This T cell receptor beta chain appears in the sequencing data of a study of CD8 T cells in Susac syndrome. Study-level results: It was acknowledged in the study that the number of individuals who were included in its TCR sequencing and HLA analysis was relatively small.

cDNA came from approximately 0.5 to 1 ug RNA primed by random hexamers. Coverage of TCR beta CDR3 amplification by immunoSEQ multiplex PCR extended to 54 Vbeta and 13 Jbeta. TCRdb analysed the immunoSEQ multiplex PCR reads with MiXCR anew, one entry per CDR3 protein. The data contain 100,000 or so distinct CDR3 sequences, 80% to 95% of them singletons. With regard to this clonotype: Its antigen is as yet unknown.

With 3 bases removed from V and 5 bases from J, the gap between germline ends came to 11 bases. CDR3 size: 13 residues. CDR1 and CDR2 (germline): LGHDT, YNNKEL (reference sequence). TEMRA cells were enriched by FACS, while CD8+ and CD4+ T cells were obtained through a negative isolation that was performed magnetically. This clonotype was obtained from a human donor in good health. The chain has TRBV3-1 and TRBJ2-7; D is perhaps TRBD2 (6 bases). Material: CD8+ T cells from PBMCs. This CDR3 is CASSHEGRHEQYF. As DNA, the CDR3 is TGTGCCAGCAGCCATGAGGGGAGGCACGAGCAGTACTTC.